One and the same sample provided the 31 T cell receptor beta chains below, sequenced in a study of beta chain features in type 1 diabetes (dated by TCRdb to 2016 to 2019). Study-wide conclusions, independent of this receptor: In all four CD4+ subsets, TCRB CDR3 length was moderately but significantly shorter in type 1 diabetes patients.

Their antigens are not known. The library was built by means of the immunoSEQ multiplex PCR assay. All of the isolated RNA was reverse transcribed with the High Capacity cDNA Reverse Transcription Kit, so expressed TCRB transcripts were sequenced. What TCRdb holds here is the immuneACCESS table cut down to in-frame rearrangements. Part of the clones is not present; checked against another copy, under half of the missing clones reflect an unresolved V gene, and the others are unexplained. The sample table lists around 97,000 clones, over 25% of them with a count of one. The ten top clones hold less than 0.65% of the sample. What was sequenced was central memory CD4+ T cells from blood. Receptor source: a woman aged 18-29 years with type 1 diabetes.

The chain uses TRBV2 and TRBJ2-1; 13 bases map to TRBD2. The CDR3 contains 15 residues. Per the germline V gene, CDR1 is SNHLY and CDR2 is FYNNEI. Trimming cost V 2 bases and J 9 bases; bases outside gene matches: 4. The CDR3: CASSETSGRATEQFF. The CDR3, as DNA: TGTGCCAGCAGTGAAACTAGCGGGAGGGCCACTGAGCAGTTCTTC.

This clone has just a few counts. This sample also contains other DNA sequences that code for the same CDR3. The V and J genes are TRBV5-1 and TRBJ2-3; D might be TRBD2 (6 bases). Germline loops: CDR1 SGHRS, CDR2 YFSETQ. Trimming pared 0 bases from V and 4 bases from J, leaving 9 bases between. The CDR3 sequence is 14 residues long. The chain's CDR3 is CASSLEEGSDTQYF. Here the CDR3 DNA reads TGCGCCAGCAGCTTGGAGGAGGGCTCAGATACGCAGTATTTT.

The chain couples TRBV11-2 to TRBJ1-3, with D maybe TRBD1 (6 bases). Trimming shortened V by 2 bases and J by 0 bases, and 11 bases separated the two germline ends. Germline CDR1 and CDR2: SGHAT and FQNNGV. The CDR3 runs to 16 residues. CDR3 region: CASSLRDISSGNTIYF. As DNA, the CDR3 is TGTGCCAGCAGCTTAAGGGACATTAGCTCTGGAAACACCATATATTTT.

The chain is built from TRBV11-2 and TRBJ2-3; 7 bases agree with TRBD2. The CDR3 loop spans 14 amino acids. Trimming at V came to 3 bases and at J to 2 bases, leaving 2 bases not matched to a gene. Germline-derived CDR1 and CDR2 are SGHAT and FQNNGV. CDR3 nucleotides: TGTGCCAGCAGCTTGCAGCGGGACACAGATACGCAGTATTTT. Its translation is CASSLQRDTDTQYF.

V is TRBV28 and J is TRBJ2-7, with 10 nucleotides matching TRBD1. V shed 6 bases, J shed 0 bases, and the junction held 2 bases outside the gene matches. The CDR3 length is 14 residues. In germline, CDR1 is MDHEN, CDR2 SYDVKM. The CDR3 loop reads CASRTGGRSYEQYF. In nucleotides, the CDR3 is TGTGCCAGCAGGACAGGGGGCCGCTCCTACGAGCAGTACTTC.

The chain employs TRBV6-1 and TRBJ2-5; D call uncertain. The V end lost 0 bases, the J end lost 4 bases, and 9 bases lay between the germline ends. This CDR3 contains 14 residues. CDR1 and CDR2 (germline): MNHNS, SASEGT. CDR3 nucleotides: TGTGCCAGCAGTGAAGCGCGGTCCCCAGAGACCCAGTACTTC. Protein sequence: CASSEARSPETQYF.

CDR3 in DNA: TGCGCCAGCAGCTTACTAGCGGGAGGGTCGTCGGCCGGGGAGCTGTTTTTT. This sequence encodes CASSLLAGGSSAGELFF. The chain recombines TRBV5-1 with TRBJ2-2; 13 bases match TRBD2. The CDR3 runs to 17 residues. The germline V gene has CDR1 SGHRS and CDR2 YFSETQ. V lost 2 bases and J lost 6; bases outside the gene matches: 7.

The gene calls are TRBV12-5 and TRBJ2-5; 10 nucleotides agree with TRBD2. The V and J ends lost 3 bases and 5 bases, in that order; junction bases with no gene match: 3. Germline V gives CDR1 LGHNT, CDR2 FRNRAP. The length of the CDR3 is 14 residues. The CDR3 sequence is CASGLAGGSETQYF. Written as DNA, the CDR3 is TGTGCTAGTGGTTTAGCGGGAGGGTCTGAGACCCAGTACTTC. Complete variable domain (other parts from reference TRBV12-5 and TRBJ2-5): DARVTQTPRHKVTEMGQEVTMRCQPILGHNTVFWYRQTMMQGLELLAYFRNRAPLDDSGMPKDRFSAEMPDATLATLKIQPSEPRDSAVYFCASGLAGGSETQYFGPGTRLLVL.

The J gene is TRBJ2-7, the V gene TRBV7-6; possible D gene TRBD2, 5 bases. The CDR3 extends over 14 amino acids. Germline loops: CDR1 SGHVS, CDR2 FNYEAQ. The V gene lost 5 bases and the J gene lost 6 bases, with 17 bases spanning the gap. CDR3 bases: TGTGCCAGCAGCCAAGAACTAGTATCGAGCGAGCAGTACTTC. This gives the protein CASSQELVSSEQYF.

The chain joins TRBV5-1 to TRBJ2-2; 7 bases are shared with TRBD1. CDR3 length equals 16 residues. CDR1 and CDR2 from the germline V gene are SGHRS and YFSETQ. The V segment lost 4 bases and the J segment 1 base; nucleotides outside the gene matches: 7. CDR3 coding DNA: TGCGCCAGCAGCCCACGGACAGGAGAGAACACCGGGGAGCTGTTTTTT. Its translation is CASSPRTGENTGELFF.

The chain is built from TRBV7-2 and TRBJ2-4; D gene ambiguous. V was pared by 5 bases and J by 6 bases, with 17 bases between. The CDR3 has 15 residues. CDR1 and CDR2 (germline): SGHTA, FQGNSA. The CDR3 loop reads CASSQLSASGNIQYF. Here the CDR3 DNA reads TGTGCCAGCAGCCAACTCAGCGCATCGGGAAACATTCAGTACTTC.

V gene TRBV14 combines with J gene TRBJ2-2, with 13 bases identical to TRBD2. The CDR3 totals 15 residues. CDR1 and CDR2 (germline): SGHDN, FVKESK. V lost 4 bases to trimming and J lost 6 bases; unmatched junction nucleotides: 2. The CDR3 coding sequence is TGTGCCAGCAGCCGGACTAGCGGGAGTGCCGGGGAGCTGTTTTTT. Amino acids: CASSRTSGSAGELFF.

This chain connects TRBV28 to TRBJ2-5, with D maybe TRBD2 (6 bases). Trimming shortened V by 2 bases and J by 4 bases, and 14 bases separated the two germline ends. Germline CDR1 MDHEN, CDR2 SYDVKM. The CDR3 covers 15 residues. The CDR3 DNA reads TGTGCCAGCAGTTTAGGGGCGGGAAGAGGAGAGACCCAGTACTTC. Its protein is CASSLGAGRGETQYF.

V usage is TRBV20-1 and J usage is TRBJ1-1; D is unresolved. Per the germline V gene, CDR1 is DFQATT and CDR2 is SNEGSKA (reference sequence). Deletions cut 2 bases from V and 7 bases from J, with 8 bases between. CDR3 length: 11 amino acids. DNA for the CDR3: TGCAGTGCTAGACCTGTCCTTGAAGCTTTCTTT. This sequence encodes CSARPVLEAFF.

CDR3 sequence reads: CASRHPGTGNYGYTF. The DNA for the CDR3 is TGTGCCAGCAGGCACCCCGGGACAGGGAACTATGGCTACACCTTC. The chain combines TRBV6-6 with TRBJ1-2; TRBD1 matches 9 bases. This CDR3 has 15 amino acids. V trimming: 6 bases; J trimming: 2 bases; junction bases outside the gene matches: 7. Germline assignment: CDR1 MNHNY and CDR2 SVGAGI (reference sequence).

This clone was detected a few times. The chain uses TRBV28 and TRBJ2-5; D perhaps matches TRBD2 (6 bases). The V gene lost 4 bases and the J gene lost 5 bases, with 11 bases spanning the gap. CDR1 and CDR2 from the germline V gene are MDHEN and SYDVKM. There are 13 residues in the CDR3. CDR3 coding DNA: TGTGCCAGCAGTTACGTCCGGGGGGAGACCCAGTACTTC. Amino acid sequence: CASSYVRGETQYF.

The chain uses TRBV5-1 and TRBJ2-1, with D unclear. V lost 1 base to trimming and J lost 0 bases, with 8 bases between them. Germline-derived CDR1 and CDR2 are SGHRS and YFSETQ. The CDR3 length is 15 residues. This chain's CDR3 is CASSLLSSSYNEQFF. The CDR3 DNA is TGCGCCAGCAGCTTGTTATCCTCCTCCTACAATGAGCAGTTCTTC.

The chain recombines TRBV18 with TRBJ1-5; D gene ambiguous. The length of the CDR3 is 14 residues. Germline assignment: CDR1 KGHSH and CDR2 LQKENI. The V end lost 2 bases, the J end lost 2 bases, and 7 bases lay between the germline ends. Written as DNA, the CDR3 is TGTGCCAGCTCACCAGCGTCCCGCAATCAGCCCCAGCATTTT. Protein sequence: CASSPASRNQPQHF.

This chain uses TRBV2 with TRBJ2-7; D possibly corresponds to TRBD1 (6 bases). V was clipped by 7 bases and J by 0 bases, with 19 bases between them. Looked up from germline, CDR1 is SNHLY and CDR2 is FYNNEI. The CDR3 extends over 16 amino acids. The chain's CDR3 is CASKVDPGQSSYEQYF. The CDR3 bases are TGTGCCAGCAAGGTTGATCCGGGACAAAGCTCCTACGAGCAGTACTTC.

The chain links TRBV11-2 to TRBJ2-1, with D unresolved. V lost 0 bases and J 7 bases, leaving 13 bases between the germline ends. Germline CDR1 and CDR2: SGHAT and FQNNGV. CDR3 length: 15 residues. DNA of the CDR3: TGTGCCAGCAGCTTAGATGCGGCCAATCAAAATGAGCAGTTCTTC. Its protein is CASSLDAANQNEQFF. The whole variable domain, filled in from reference TRBV11-2 and TRBJ2-1, reads EAGVAQSPRYKIIEKRQSVAFWCNPISGHATLYWYQQILGQGPKLLIQFQNNGVVDDSQLPKDRFSAERLKGVDSTLKIQPAKLEDSAVYLCASSLDAANQNEQFFGPGTRLTVL.

V usage is TRBV11-2 and J usage is TRBJ2-2; 7 bases line up with TRBD1. CDR1 and CDR2 from the germline V gene are SGHAT and FQNNGV. The ends lost 5 bases at V and 5 bases at J; junction bases unmatched: 5. The CDR3 loop spans 14 amino acids. The CDR3 protein is CASSPGQSTGELFF. CDR3 coding DNA: TGTGCCAGCAGCCCGGGACAGAGTACCGGGGAGCTGTTTTTT.

This clone was counted only a few times. V and J are TRBV10-1 and TRBJ2-3, with D possibly TRBD2 on 6 matching bases. Germline V CDR1 and CDR2: WNHNN, SYGVQD (reference sequence). The CDR3 sequence is 15 residues long. The germline V and J ends were trimmed by 4 bases and 0 bases, with 11 bases remaining between them. CDR3 protein: CASSGSGYSTDTQYF. In DNA, the CDR3 is TGCGCCAGCAGTGGTAGCGGTTATAGCACAGATACGCAGTATTTT.

The rearrangement links TRBV2 to TRBJ2-5, with 9 bases aligning to TRBD2. Germline lookup yields CDR1 SNHLY and CDR2 FYNNEI. The ends lost 7 bases at V and 4 bases at J; junction bases unmatched: 4. There are 13 residues in the CDR3. The CDR3 sequence: CASTKLAGETQYF. The CDR3 nucleotides are TGTGCCAGCACTAAACTAGCGGGAGAGACCCAGTACTTC.

In this sample, this clone turned up a few times. The chain combines TRBV7-8 with TRBJ2-5; 7 bases fit TRBD2. Germline loops: CDR1 SGHVS, CDR2 FQNEAQ. This CDR3 region has 17 residues. V was pared by 5 bases and J by 0 bases, with 12 bases of the junction left unmatched. For the CDR3, the DNA is TGTGCCAGCAGCCCGCGCGAGACTAGCAGAAACCAAGAGACCCAGTACTTC. Its protein product is CASSPRETSRNQETQYF.

V gene TRBV7-8 combines with J gene TRBJ1-2, with 7 bases aligning to TRBD1. Germline V gives CDR1 SGHVS, CDR2 FQNEAQ. The junction had 3 bases not matched to a gene; V was cut back by 0 bases and J by 5 bases. The CDR3 is made up of 14 amino acids. The CDR3 DNA sequence: TGTGCCAGCAGCTTAGCCGAGACAGGGTATGGCTACACCTTC. This encodes CASSLAETGYGYTF. The variable domain in full, with the rest retrieved from reference TRBV7-8 and TRBJ1-2, is GAGVSQSPRYKVAKRGQDVALRCDPISGHVSLFWYQQALGQGPEFLTYFQNEAQLDKSGLPSDRFFAERPEGSVSTLKIQRTQQEDSAVYLCASSLAETGYGYTFGSGTRLTVV.

As concerns this clone: Germline is not matched at one junction end, which may reflect a read error. Other DNA sequences in this specimen translate into the identical CDR3. DNA of the CDR3: TGCGCCAGCAGCCACACCGGGACAGAGTTCTTC. This gives the protein CASSHTGTEFF. The gene calls are TRBV11-2 and TRBJ2-1, with TRBD1 identical over 7 bases. The CDR3 loop spans 11 amino acids. The V gene's germline CDR1 is SGHAT and CDR2 FQNNGV.

This sequence joins TRBV19 and TRBJ1-5, with 8 positions matching TRBD1. CDR3 length: 17 amino acids. Germline loops: CDR1 LNHDA, CDR2 SQIVND (reference sequence). V shed 4 bases, J shed 2 bases, and the junction held 10 bases outside the gene matches. CDR3 amino acids: CASSSRTGTRGNQPQHF. The CDR3 nucleotides read TGTGCCAGTAGTAGTCGGACAGGGACGAGGGGCAATCAGCCCCAGCATTTT.

The rearrangement uses TRBV11-2 and TRBJ2-3; D ambiguous. Germline values: CDR1 SGHAT, CDR2 FQNNGV. This CDR3 comprises 13 residues. Trimming stripped 3 bases from V and 10 bases from J, with 14 bases between. CDR3 DNA: TGTGCCAGCAGCTTTGAGGCCTACACCGCGCAGTATTTT. Its translation: CASSFEAYTAQYF.

This clone has a handful of counts. This rearrangement joins TRBV19 to TRBJ1-1; D is undetermined. The CDR3 has 13 residues. Trimming pared 11 bases from V and 2 bases from J, leaving 15 bases between. Germline-derived CDR1 and CDR2 are LNHDA and SQIVND (reference sequence). The CDR3 DNA reads as TGTGCCTCGGGGTGGCAGCTCAACACTGAAGCTTTCTTT. Translating gives CASGWQLNTEAFF.

This chain connects TRBV4-1 to TRBJ1-3; D remains ambiguous. Trimming shortened V by 1 base and J by 1 base, and 14 bases separated the two germline ends. CDR3 size: 17 residues. Per germline, CDR1 MGHRA and CDR2 YSYEKL. The CDR3 reads CASSQVSGSTSGNTIYF. In DNA, the CDR3 is TGCGCCAGCAGCCAAGTTAGCGGGAGTACTTCTGGAAACACCATATATTTT.

This rearrangement joins TRBV28 to TRBJ1-6; 9 bases line up with TRBD1. The CDR3 extends over 15 amino acids. Germline-derived CDR1 and CDR2 are MDHEN and SYDVKM. J was trimmed by 10 bases and V by 10 bases; bases with no gene match: 14. The CDR3 nucleotides read TGTGCCACACGAGGACAGGGGACCTTTAACTCACCCCTCCACTTT. This codes for CATRGQGTFNSPLHF. The full variable domain, rest sourced from reference TRBV28 and TRBJ1-6, is DVKVTQSSRYLVKRTGEKVFLECVQDMDHENMFWYRQDPGLGLRLIYFSYDVKMKEKGDIPEGYSVSREKKERFSLILESASTNQTSMYLCATRGQGTFNSPLHFGNGTRLTVT.